This TCR beta chain was captured in a study of regulatory T cells in long-lasting Graves disease. Study-level background: It was over 5 years of antithyroid drugs, with positive TSH receptor antibodies, that meant persistent Graves' disease. The study, taken as a whole, reports: Under persistent disease, TRBV28, TRBJ1-2 and TRBJ2-5 were used preferentially.

Trimming pared 3 bases from V and 2 bases from J, leaving 14 bases between. The CDR3 is 14 amino acids. Germline V gives CDR1 DFQATT, CDR2 SNEGSKA (reference sequence). Investigators prepared the TCR beta libraries by applying iRepertoire HTBI primers and Arm-PCR of CDR3 regions. TCRdb re-called the multiplex PCR reads with MiXCR, one entry per CDR3 protein. Among about 400,000 distinct CDR3 sequences, around 20% were seen once, and the ten largest hold around 20%. Regarding time point: persistent/refractory GD, antithyroid drugs over 5 years with positive TRAb. After RNA was extracted from PBMCs, the TCR library was made from it. As a group, patients came from one endocrinology department in Xi'an, China. Nine-milliliter peripheral blood samples went into EDTA tubes. This clonotype was observed a few times. What it recognizes is unknown.

The TCR comes from a female donor with Graves disease. The chain is built from TRBV20-1 and TRBJ2-7; D is unresolved. Sequencing used peripheral blood mononuclear cells (PBMCs), obtained when the disease was refractory, from a patient treated with antithyroid drugs. The CDR3 here is CSASGTNRAYEQYF. The DNA for the CDR3 is TGCAGTGCTAGTGGCACCAACCGGGCCTACGAGCAGTACTTC.